The sequence of this TCR beta chain was determined in a study of blood T cell repertoires in COVID-19. J was trimmed by 0 bases and V by 6 bases; bases with no gene match: 4. Germline V lookup: CDR1 MDHEN, CDR2 SYDVKM. This CDR3 spans 14 amino acids. The data were produced by immunoSEQ multiplex PCR, yet TCRdb's version contains in-frame clones alone and is incomplete. The sample shows approximately 250,000 clones, approximately 89% of them seen only once. A Seattle source enrolled patients during active infection and followed them longitudinally. The chain couples TRBV28 to TRBJ1-1; TRBD1 aligns across 7 bases. The sequenced sample consisted of peripheral blood. This TCR was sampled from a woman between 70 and 85 years old with COVID-19, enrolled during active disease. The CDR3: CASRGQLMNTEAFF. The CDR3 DNA sequence: TGTGCCAGCAGGGGACAGCTTATGAACACTGAAGCTTTCTTT.